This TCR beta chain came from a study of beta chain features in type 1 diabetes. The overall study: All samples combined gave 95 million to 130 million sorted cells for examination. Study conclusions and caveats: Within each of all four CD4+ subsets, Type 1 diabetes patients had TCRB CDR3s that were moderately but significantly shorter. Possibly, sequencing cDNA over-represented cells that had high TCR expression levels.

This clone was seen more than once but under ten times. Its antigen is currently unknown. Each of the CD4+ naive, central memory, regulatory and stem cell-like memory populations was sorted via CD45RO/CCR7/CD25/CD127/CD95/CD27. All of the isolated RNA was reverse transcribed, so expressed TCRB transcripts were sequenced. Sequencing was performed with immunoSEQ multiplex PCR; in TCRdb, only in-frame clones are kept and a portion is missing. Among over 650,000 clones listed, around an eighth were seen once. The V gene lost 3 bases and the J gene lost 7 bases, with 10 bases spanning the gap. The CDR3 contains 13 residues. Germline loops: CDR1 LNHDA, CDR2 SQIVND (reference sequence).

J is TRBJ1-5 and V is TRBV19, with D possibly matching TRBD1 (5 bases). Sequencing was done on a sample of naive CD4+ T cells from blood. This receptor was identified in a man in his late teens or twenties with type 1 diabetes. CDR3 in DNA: TGTGCCAGTAGTATCCAGGGACGCCAGCCCCAGCATTTT. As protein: CASSIQGRQPQHF.